Below, one T cell receptor (beta chain) is given with its context. The sample originates from a study of blood T cell repertoires in COVID-19. V lost 6 bases, J lost 5 bases, and 19 bases lay in between. Looked up from germline, CDR1 is LNHDA and CDR2 is SQIVND (reference sequence). This CDR3 is built from 15 residues. Profiling relied on immunoSEQ multiplex PCR, and the TCRdb table lists in-frame clones only, not all of them. This sample has about 230,000 clones, with over 65% found just once. The origin of this receptor is a woman in her 70s with active or convalescent COVID-19. Input material: peripheral blood. This chain connects TRBV19 to TRBJ2-5; D may be TRBD2 (5 bases). CDR3 residues: CASSITGDLGETQYF. The CDR3 coding sequence is TGTGCCAGTAGCATAACCGGGGATTTAGGGGAGACCCAGTACTTC.